This entry is about one T cell receptor beta chain. The antigen remains undetermined. The CDR3 runs to 16 residues. CDR1 and CDR2 from the germline V gene are SGHNT and YYREEE (reference sequence). V lost 2 bases and J lost 3, with 15 bases in between. The data were taken from a study of T cell clonotyping in hematopoietic cell transplantation. Whole-study findings and limits: After transplant, recipient diversity fell while pathologically expanded clonotypes grew through day 180. At the given depth, recipient repertoires were over 95% de novo clonotypes. Broader posttransplant TCR repertoire diversity was predicted by graft donor and pretransplant recipient Inverse Simpson Index values.

Blood collection times were about day -28 and days 30, 100, 180 posttransplant. Sequenced by immunoSEQ multiplex PCR; TCRdb stores in-frame clones only, minus some. The sample records approximately 780 clones, over 60% being singletons. The V call is TRBV5-4, the J call TRBJ2-1, with D possibly TRBD2 on 6 matching bases. The sample consisted of PBMCs, taken 30 days after allogeneic stem cell transplant. The TCR sequence derives from a female patient under 45 who had an allogeneic stem cell transplant, so the T cells may come from the graft donor. Some clones in this sample may be carry-over from other donors' samples. The CDR3 nucleotides are TGTGCCAGCAGCTTTTCGTTGGGCGGGGACTACAATGAGCAGTTCTTC. Its translation: CASSFSLGGDYNEQFF.